The 2 T cell receptor beta chains reported below all come from one sample, sequenced in a study of blood T cell repertoires in COVID-19. Clones were sequenced by immunoSEQ multiplex PCR, and TCRdb holds only the in-frame ones, with some missing. The sample contains 300,000 or so clones, around 90% of which appear only once. The material sequenced was peripheral blood. These TCRs come from a man aged 18-30 years who had recovered from COVID-19.

The chain carries TRBV14 and TRBJ2-7; D not resolved. Trimming removed 3 bases from V and 5 bases from J, with 8 bases in between. This CDR3 is 12 amino acids long. Germline assignment: CDR1 SGHDN and CDR2 FVKESK. CDR3 amino acids: CASSQSGHEQYF. The CDR3 nucleotides are TGTGCCAGCAGCCAGTCAGGCCACGAGCAGTACTTC.

The chain combines TRBV25-1 with TRBJ1-1, with 8 positions matching TRBD1. This CDR3 contains 14 residues. Losses at the gene ends were 1 base for V and 5 bases for J; bases not matched to a gene: 3. Looked up from germline, CDR1 is MGHDK and CDR2 is SYGVNS. The CDR3 DNA is TGTGCCAGCAGTGAATCCTACAGGGGGACTGAAGCTTTCTTT. This translates into CASSESYRGTEAFF.